These 26 T cell receptor beta chains came from one sample sequenced in a study of long-term antiretroviral therapy in people with HIV. Version v3.0 of the immunoSEQ assay ran at survey level. Data came from immunoSEQ multiplex PCR; TCRdb stores just in-frame clones and leaves some out. The sample holds 25,000 to 35,000 clones; 95% are singletons and the top ten take 7.5% to 9%. Material: unsorted PBMCs, obtained 5.3 years after starting antiretroviral therapy. The receptors here all came from a man aged 25-40 years with HIV.

V gene TRBV6-5 combines with J gene TRBJ2-1, with TRBD2 as a possible D gene (5 bases). Germline V gene sequence: CDR1 MNHEY, CDR2 SVGAGI. V shed 2 bases and J shed 12 bases, with 17 bases lying between them. This CDR3 has 14 residues. CDR3 sequence reads: CASSYEGAGRAQFF. The CDR3 coding sequence is TGTGCCAGCAGTTACGAGGGAGCCGGGCGTGCGCAGTTCTTC.

The rearrangement uses TRBV9 and TRBJ2-1, with D hard to call. The CDR3 extends over 12 amino acids. Germline V lookup: CDR1 SGDLS, CDR2 YYNGEE. The germline V and J ends were trimmed by 0 bases and 7 bases, with 5 bases remaining between them. This CDR3 is CASSVVQNEQFF. In DNA, the CDR3 is TGTGCCAGCAGCGTAGTACAGAATGAGCAGTTCTTC.

CDR3 loop: CASSDRVNIQYF. CDR3 in DNA: TGTGCCAGCAGTGACAGGGTTAACATTCAGTACTTC. The chain joins TRBV2 to TRBJ2-4, with D possibly matching TRBD1 (5 bases). CDR3 length: 12 amino acids. Germline V gene sequence: CDR1 SNHLY, CDR2 FYNNEI. The V end was cut by 3 bases, the J end by 7 bases, with 7 bases between.

The chain uses TRBV16 and TRBJ2-1; unclear D gene. The CDR3 contains 14 residues. With 3 bases removed from V and 8 bases from J, the gap between germline ends came to 14 bases. CDR1 is KGHSY and CDR2 is FQNENV in the germline V gene. CDR3 in DNA: TGTGCCAGCAGCCACGGTGGGATTATCGATGAGCAGTTCTTC. This translates into CASSHGGIIDEQFF.

The CDR3 DNA reads TGTGCCAGCAGCCCGACAGGGGGCGAAAACGAGCAGTACTTC. This translates into CASSPTGGENEQYF. The genes are TRBV9 and TRBJ2-7; 10 bases align to TRBD1. CDR3 length: 14 residues. The ends lost 4 bases at V and 5 bases at J; junction bases unmatched: 6. CDR1 and CDR2 (germline): SGDLS, YYNGEE.

The chain recombines TRBV2 with TRBJ1-5, with 10 bases aligning to TRBD1. The CDR3 covers 17 residues. From germline, CDR1 is SNHLY and CDR2 FYNNEI. The V segment lost 2 bases and the J segment 4 bases; nucleotides outside the gene matches: 8. In DNA form, the CDR3 reads TGTGCCAGCAGTGAAACTAGACAGGGGGCAAGGAATCAGCCCCAGCATTTT. Its protein product is CASSETRQGARNQPQHF.

This chain links TRBV6-1 with TRBJ2-7; 7 positions agree with TRBD1. Germline trimming cut 6 bases from V and 6 bases from J; bases unmatched to any gene: 11. From germline, CDR1 is MNHNS and CDR2 SASEGT. The CDR3 runs 14 residues. The CDR3 is CASSAGTDSAEQYF. CDR3 nucleotides: TGTGCCAGCAGCGCCGGGACAGATTCTGCCGAGCAGTACTTC.

The chain is built from TRBV5-1 and TRBJ1-2, with D possibly being TRBD1 (5 bases). V gave up 4 bases and J gave up 2 bases, with 18 bases separating them. This CDR3 contains 16 residues. Germline assignment: CDR1 SGHRS and CDR2 YFSETQ. The CDR3 DNA reads as TGCGCCAGCAGCCGCCAGGGTGGGACGGGGAACTATGGCTACACCTTC. Translation gives CASSRQGGTGNYGYTF.

This clone was seen a single time. The V call is TRBV13, the J call TRBJ1-1; TRBD1 is a possible D gene (5 bases). V was clipped by 1 base and J by 0 bases, with 9 bases between them. The CDR3 runs 15 residues. Germline V gene data show CDR1 as PRHDT and CDR2 as FYEKMQ (reference sequence). The CDR3 DNA reads TGTGCCAGCAGCTTAGTAGAGGGGCTGAACACTGAAGCTTTCTTT. This translates into CASSLVEGLNTEAFF.

The rearrangement joins TRBV4-1 to TRBJ2-2; 10 nucleotides line up with TRBD1. CDR3 size: 16 residues. Germline V gene lookup returns CDR1 MGHRA and CDR2 YSYEKL. The J segment lost 5 bases and the V segment lost 3 bases, leaving 6 bases of the junction unmatched. CDR3: CASSHPGQGNTGELFF. The CDR3 DNA follows: TGCGCCAGCAGCCATCCGGGACAGGGGAATACCGGGGAGCTGTTTTTT.

The chain has TRBV7-9 and TRBJ1-5; 11 bases match TRBD1. CDR1 and CDR2 from the germline V gene are SEHNR and FQNEAQ (reference sequence). The J segment lost 6 bases and the V segment lost 5 bases, leaving 9 bases of the junction unmatched. CDR3 size: 16 residues. This chain's CDR3 is CASSPGTGGEGQPQHF. DNA of the CDR3: TGTGCCAGCAGCCCGGGGACAGGGGGAGAAGGTCAGCCCCAGCATTTT.

This chain uses TRBV7-6 with TRBJ1-3; D remains ambiguous. CDR1 is SGHVS, CDR2 FNYEAQ, per germline. The CDR3 is 15 amino acids. V lost 1 base to trimming and J lost 3 bases, with 10 bases between them. This chain's CDR3 is CASSLVWGNGNTIYF. For the CDR3, the DNA is TGTGCCAGCAGCTTAGTGTGGGGAAATGGAAACACCATATATTTT.

V and J are TRBV5-1 and TRBJ2-3; D remains unclear. With 4 bases removed from V and 1 base from J, the gap between germline ends came to 10 bases. The CDR3 has 14 amino acids. The germline CDR1 and CDR2 sequences are SGHRS and YFSETQ. The CDR3 DNA reads as TGCGCCAGCAGCCAGAACGACGGCACAGATACGCAGTATTTT. This codes for CASSQNDGTDTQYF.

This rearrangement joins TRBV7-3 to TRBJ1-6, with D unclear. The CDR3 has 14 amino acids. The V gene lost 5 bases and the J gene lost 7 bases, with 12 bases spanning the gap. The germline CDR1 and CDR2 sequences are SGHTA and FQGTGA. CDR3 sequence: CASSGTGLNSPLHF. CDR3 sequence (DNA): TGTGCCAGCAGCGGAACGGGTCTCAATTCACCCCTCCACTTT.

This sequence joins TRBV6-1 and TRBJ1-3; D gene ambiguous. Germline V gives CDR1 MNHNS, CDR2 SASEGT. The CDR3 extends over 15 amino acids. The V end lost 0 bases, the J end lost 4 bases, and 10 bases lay between the germline ends. The CDR3 DNA sequence: TGTGCCAGCAGTGAAGCGCCATGGTACGGAAACACCATATATTTT. Protein sequence: CASSEAPWYGNTIYF.

This clone has only one observation. J is TRBJ1-3 and V is TRBV6-5; unclear D gene. The CDR3 is made up of 13 amino acids. The V end was cut by 2 bases, the J end by 2 bases, with 4 bases between. The V gene's germline CDR1 is MNHEY and CDR2 SVGAGI. Here the CDR3 DNA reads TGTGCCAGCAGTTACCGGCCTGGAAACACCATATATTTT. Protein sequence: CASSYRPGNTIYF.

The chain has TRBV28 and TRBJ1-5; D is uncertain. This CDR3 has 15 residues. V lost 7 bases and J 1 base, leaving 14 bases between the germline ends. CDR1 is MDHEN and CDR2 is SYDVKM in the germline V gene. The CDR3 is CASTASAGSNQPQHF. The CDR3, as DNA: TGTGCCAGCACCGCCTCGGCCGGGAGCAATCAGCCCCAGCATTTT.

V is TRBV7-9 and J is TRBJ2-7, with a possible D match to TRBD1 (5 bases). Germline CDR1 SEHNR, CDR2 FQNEAQ (reference sequence). CDR3 length: 15 amino acids. Trimming left V 5 bases short and J 1 base short, with 15 bases between. The CDR3 region has the DNA TGTGCCAGCAGCCATCGCAAAGACAGATCCTACGAGCAGTACTTC. Its protein is CASSHRKDRSYEQYF.

V and J are TRBV9 and TRBJ2-3; 11 bases match TRBD2. CDR3 size: 17 residues. With 3 bases clipped from V and 2 bases from J, the junction kept 8 bases outside the gene matches. The germline V gene has CDR1 SGDLS and CDR2 YYNGEE. CDR3 sequence reads: CASSDVSGRGYTDTQYF. Here the CDR3 DNA reads TGTGCCAGCAGCGACGTTAGCGGGAGGGGGTACACAGATACGCAGTATTTT.

The chain employs TRBV7-8 and TRBJ2-1; D unresolved. Germline loops: CDR1 SGHVS, CDR2 FQNEAQ. The CDR3 totals 16 residues. Trimming removed 4 bases at V and 0 bases at J, with 13 bases between. CDR3 protein: CASSYLEISSYNEQFF. DNA of the CDR3: TGTGCCAGCAGCTACCTAGAGATTTCCTCCTACAATGAGCAGTTCTTC.

The chain uses TRBV4-1 and TRBJ1-1; possible D gene TRBD1, 6 bases. CDR1 MGHRA and CDR2 YSYEKL come from the germline V gene. The CDR3 is made up of 13 amino acids. V gave up 4 bases and J gave up 14 bases, with 20 bases separating them. The CDR3 nucleotides read TGCGCCAGCAGCCGGGACATCCTAACCCAGTCGTTCTTT. Residues: CASSRDILTQSFF.

V and J are TRBV28 and TRBJ1-5, with D possibly TRBD1 on 6 matching bases. Trimming removed 2 bases from V and 6 bases from J, with 14 bases in between. CDR1 is MDHEN and CDR2 is SYDVKM in the germline V gene. The CDR3 is 15 residues long. The CDR3: CASSLSRGLGQPQHF. In nucleotides, the CDR3 is TGTGCCAGCAGTTTAAGCCGGGGGCTGGGTCAGCCCCAGCATTTT.

This sequence joins TRBV9 and TRBJ2-2; 7 nucleotides agree with TRBD1. V lost 3 bases to trimming and J lost 0 bases; unmatched junction nucleotides: 5. CDR3 length: 16 residues. Germline lookup yields CDR1 SGDLS and CDR2 YYNGEE. CDR3 DNA sequence: TGTGCCAGCAGCGGGACAGGAACCCCGAACACCGGGGAGCTGTTTTTT. Its translation is CASSGTGTPNTGELFF.

The chain carries TRBV29-1 and TRBJ1-1, with D possibly TRBD1 on 6 matching bases. Germline values: CDR1 SQVTM, CDR2 ANQGSEA. The CDR3 is made up of 13 amino acids. Deletions cut 7 bases from V and 1 base from J, with 13 bases between. The CDR3 sequence is CSAPGGGNTEAFF. In DNA, the CDR3 is TGCAGCGCCCCTGGAGGGGGGAACACTGAAGCTTTCTTT.

The rearrangement links TRBV6-1 to TRBJ2-7, with TRBD2 identical over 9 bases. The germline gives CDR1 MNHNS, CDR2 SASEGT. Germline trimming cut 2 bases from V and 6 bases from J; bases unmatched to any gene: 11. The CDR3 extends over 16 amino acids. CDR3: CASSENPSSGRREQYF. CDR3 sequence (DNA): TGTGCCAGCAGTGAAAACCCTAGTAGCGGGAGACGCGAGCAGTACTTC.

This chain links TRBV7-9 with TRBJ2-3; D unclear. The V end lost 0 bases, the J end lost 2 bases, and 6 bases lay between the germline ends. This CDR3 has 14 amino acids. Germline V gene lookup returns CDR1 SEHNR and CDR2 FQNEAQ (reference sequence). The CDR3 DNA follows: TGTGCCAGCAGCTTAGCGCTAGTCACAGATACGCAGTATTTT. The encoded protein is CASSLALVTDTQYF.